Listed here is a single T cell receptor (beta chain). As yet, its antigen is unknown. The unexposed donors gave CD4+ T cells in about 2010-2019, prior to COVID-19. Isolation of CD4+ T cells took place after about 10 days in culture. CDR3 length equals 15 residues. V shed 8 bases and J shed 3 bases, with 18 bases lying between them. Germline lookup yields CDR1 SGHTA and CDR2 FQGTGA. This sample is drawn from a study of CD4 T cells in relation to SARS-CoV-2 and coronaviruses. This table comes from immunoSEQ multiplex PCR, and its TCRdb copy is limited to in-frame clones, with some not included. The sample carries 20,000 or so clones, more than 60% recorded once.

V is TRBV7-3 and J is TRBJ2-3; weak D call: TRBD1 (6 bases). The clonotype comes from a human donor in good health. Sequencing used CD4+ T cells from PBMCs, cultured in vitro. The CDR3 sequence: CASGGGQRGTDTQYF. The CDR3, as DNA: TGTGCCAGCGGGGGCGGACAGCGCGGAACAGATACGCAGTATTTT.